This TCR beta chain is drawn from a study of spatial heterogeneity in lung cancer. Study-wide results and caveats: Compared with follow-up, resection was when ubiquitous expanded tumor TCRs appeared in blood more.

In the library, each TCR cDNA molecule bore its own unique molecular identifier. TCRdb processed the 5' RACE reads anew with MiXCR; each CDR3 protein has one entry. The table records roughly 99,000 distinct CDR3 sequences, 19% of them present only once. This CDR3 has 15 residues. Germline lookup yields CDR1 SGHTA and CDR2 FQGNSA. V was clipped by 6 bases and J by 10 bases; unmatched bases: 12. This clonotype was seen a handful of times. The antigen is unknown. The time point denotes: blood at routine non-recurrence follow-up after resection. Sequencing covered unsorted whole RNA taken from tumor, nontumor lung or frozen PBMC.

Sequencing used PBMCs, obtained at follow-up. This clonotype was sampled from a male donor with early-stage non-small cell lung cancer. The chain employs TRBV7-2 and TRBJ1-6, with 7 bases matching TRBD1. For the CDR3, the DNA is TGTGCCAGCAGTTGGGACAGACGGACGGGATCACCCCTCCACTTT. Protein sequence: CASSWDRRTGSPLHF.